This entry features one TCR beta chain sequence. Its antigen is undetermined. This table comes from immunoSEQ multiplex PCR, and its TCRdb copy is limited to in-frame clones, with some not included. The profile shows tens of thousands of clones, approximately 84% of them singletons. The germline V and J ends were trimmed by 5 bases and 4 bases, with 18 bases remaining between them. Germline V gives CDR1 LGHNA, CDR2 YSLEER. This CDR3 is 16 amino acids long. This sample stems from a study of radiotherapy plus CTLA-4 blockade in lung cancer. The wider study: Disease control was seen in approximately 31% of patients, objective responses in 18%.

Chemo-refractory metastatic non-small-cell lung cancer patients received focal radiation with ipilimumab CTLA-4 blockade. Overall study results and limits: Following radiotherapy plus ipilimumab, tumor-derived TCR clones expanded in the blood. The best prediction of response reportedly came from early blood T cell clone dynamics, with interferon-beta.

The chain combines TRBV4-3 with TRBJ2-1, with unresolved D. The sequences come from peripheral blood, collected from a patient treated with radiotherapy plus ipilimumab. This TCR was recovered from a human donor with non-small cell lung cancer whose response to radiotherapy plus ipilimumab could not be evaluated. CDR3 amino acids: CASSIRALEDYNEQFF. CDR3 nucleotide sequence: TGCGCCAGCAGCATAAGAGCGCTAGAAGATTACAATGAGCAGTTCTTC.